One sample yielded the 24 T cell receptor beta chains listed below, sequenced in a study of T cells in Graves' hyperthyroidism and ophthalmopathy. Amplification yielded TCR beta CDR3 regions, with RNA transcripts as the source. First-round RT-PCR targeting the TCR CDR3 was performed with the HTBI primer set. Via MiXCR, TCRdb re-called the multiplex PCR reads, giving one row per CDR3 protein. The sample holds 400,000 to 450,000 distinct CDR3 sequences, 14% to 15% seen once. The specimen was blood. The source is a man between 18 and 35 years old with Graves' ophthalmopathy.

This clonotype was detected only a few times. In DNA, the CDR3 is TGTGCCAGCAGCTTAGACAGTGCCCATGGCTACACCTTC. It codes for CASSLDSAHGYTF. V and J are TRBV7-9 and TRBJ1-2; D not certain. Germline V gene lookup returns CDR1 SEHNR and CDR2 FQNEAQ (reference sequence). This CDR3 contains 13 residues. The V end lost 1 base, the J end lost 6 bases, and 9 bases lay between the germline ends.

This clonotype has more than one count but fewer than ten. The V gene is TRBV4-1, the J gene TRBJ2-5; D is perhaps TRBD1 (6 bases). With 0 bases removed from V and 7 bases from J, the gap between germline ends came to 18 bases. Germline V lookup: CDR1 MGHRA, CDR2 YSYEKL. The CDR3 totals 16 residues. The CDR3: CASSQEPWLEGGTQYF. The CDR3 DNA is TGCGCCAGCAGCCAAGAGCCATGGCTCGAAGGGGGGACCCAGTACTTC.

This clonotype was picked up a small number of times. The chain recombines TRBV6-4 with TRBJ2-7; D call uncertain. V shed 1 base and J shed 2 bases, with 12 bases lying between them. Germline lookup yields CDR1 MRHNA and CDR2 SNTAGT. This CDR3 contains 15 residues. The CDR3, as DNA: TGTGCCAGCAGTGACTACGAGTCGTTCACCTACGAGCAGTACTTC. It codes for CASSDYESFTYEQYF.

This clonotype appeared many times. The chain employs TRBV30 and TRBJ2-7; either TRBD1 or TRBD2 may supply D (5 bases each). V lost 3 bases to trimming and J lost 2 bases, with 11 bases between them. This CDR3 spans 13 amino acids. CDR1 is GTSNPN, CDR2 SVGIG, per germline (reference sequence). The chain's CDR3 is CAWRDGTTYEQYF. The CDR3 DNA sequence: TGTGCCTGGAGGGACGGGACGACCTACGAGCAGTACTTC.

About this clonotype: This clone may be a read error of a much larger clone one base away. The J gene is TRBJ2-7, the V gene TRBV6-2 or TRBV6-3; 11 nucleotides match TRBD2. The CDR3 runs to 13 residues. Germline CDR1 is MNHEY and CDR2 is SVGEGT. V shed 8 bases and J 5 bases; nucleotides not matched to a gene: 5. The CDR3: CASRTSGYHEQYF. The CDR3 DNA reads TGTGCCAGCCGGACTAGCGGGTACCACGAGCAGTACTTC.

This clonotype was detected ten times or more. This chain joins TRBV20-1 and TRBJ1-2; 7 nucleotides match TRBD1. The CDR3 sequence is 13 residues long. V was pared by 5 bases and J by 5 bases, with 8 bases of the junction left unmatched. The germline V gene encodes CDR1 DFQATT and CDR2 SNEGSKA (reference sequence). In nucleotides, the CDR3 is TGCAGTGCTTCCGACAGGGACCTATATGGCTACACCTTC. Translation gives CSASDRDLYGYTF.

This clonotype was observed a handful of times. The J gene is TRBJ1-2, the V gene TRBV6-1; possible D gene TRBD1, 5 bases. CDR1 and CDR2 (germline): MNHNS, SASEGT. The V gene lost 7 bases and the J gene lost 2 bases, with 20 bases spanning the gap. The CDR3 loop spans 16 amino acids. CDR3 DNA: TGTGCCAGCACTACCTGGGGGGGACCGCAAAACTATGGCTACACCTTC. Amino acids: CASTTWGGPQNYGYTF.

The rearrangement joins TRBV19 to TRBJ2-7; possibly TRBD1 for D (6 bases). Germline V gene sequence: CDR1 LNHDA, CDR2 SQIVND (reference sequence). The CDR3 has 14 amino acids. V lost 10 bases and J lost 2, with 18 bases in between. The DNA for the CDR3 is TGTGCCACAGTAGGCAGGGGACAACCCTACGAGCAGTACTTC. It yields the protein CATVGRGQPYEQYF.

The V call is TRBV6-1, the J call TRBJ2-7; 7 bases agree with TRBD2. The CDR3 extends over 14 amino acids. V lost 9 bases, J lost 6 bases, and 14 bases stayed unmatched. The germline CDR1 and CDR2 sequences are MNHNS and SASEGT. In DNA form, the CDR3 reads TGTGCCAGTAGTATGGTCGGACTAGGCGCCGAGCAGTACTTC. This translates into CASSMVGLGAEQYF.

The rearrangement links TRBV7-9 to TRBJ2-1; D is unresolved. The CDR3 is made up of 13 amino acids. The ends were cut back, 7 bases at V and 8 bases at J, with 15 bases in the middle. Germline V lookup: CDR1 SEHNR, CDR2 FQNEAQ (reference sequence). CDR3: CASTQRSGYEQFF. In DNA, the CDR3 is TGTGCCAGCACCCAGAGGTCAGGATATGAGCAGTTCTTC.

This clonotype appeared many times. The V and J genes are TRBV3-1 and TRBJ2-5, with unresolved D. Germline V CDR1 and CDR2: LGHDT, YNNKEL (reference sequence). The CDR3 spans 17 residues. V was shortened by 1 base and J by 1 base, with 16 bases between the two germline ends. The CDR3 is CASSQGLSRASQETQYF. In nucleotides, the CDR3 is TGTGCCAGCAGCCAAGGACTCTCTAGGGCCTCCCAAGAGACCCAGTACTTC.

This clonotype was observed many times. The chain links TRBV5-5 to TRBJ2-7; D is possibly TRBD2 (6 bases). This CDR3 region has 14 residues. The germline V gene encodes CDR1 SGHKS and CDR2 YYEKEE (reference sequence). The V gene lost 7 bases and the J gene lost 0 bases, with 14 bases spanning the gap. CDR3 in DNA: TGTGCCAGCGCCAGCGGGCCGCTCTCCTACGAGCAGTACTTC. It translates to CASASGPLSYEQYF.

The chain joins TRBV24-1 to TRBJ2-5, with a possible D match to TRBD2 (5 bases). CDR3 size: 16 residues. The germline CDR1 and CDR2 sequences are KGHDR and SFDVKD. The V gene lost 3 bases and the J gene lost 2 bases, with 15 bases spanning the gap. The CDR3, as DNA: TGTGCCACCAGTGATCCGAAAGTAGGCGGGCAAGAGACCCAGTACTTC. This codes for CATSDPKVGGQETQYF.

Many counts were recorded for this clonotype. The chain uses TRBV3-1 and TRBJ2-1; 10 nucleotides align to TRBD2. The CDR3 has 16 amino acids. Losses at the gene ends were 2 bases for V and 8 bases for J; bases not matched to a gene: 9. Germline V gene data show CDR1 as LGHDT and CDR2 as YNNKEL (reference sequence). In DNA form, the CDR3 reads TGTGCCAGCAGCCAACACATAGCGGGGGGTCGGGATGAGCAGTTCTTC. Translation gives CASSQHIAGGRDEQFF.

This clonotype was observed at least ten times. The CDR3 DNA is TGTGCCAGCAGTTTTGGGGGATCCGGGAACTATGGCTACACCTTC. Protein product: CASSFGGSGNYGYTF. This sequence joins TRBV12-3 or TRBV12-4 and TRBJ1-2, with D perhaps TRBD1 (5 bases). There are 15 residues in the CDR3. Trimming shortened V by 3 bases and J by 2 bases, and 13 bases separated the two germline ends.

The chain combines TRBV2 with TRBJ2-1; TRBD2 matches 11 bases. CDR3 length equals 14 residues. The V gene end was trimmed by 6 bases and the J gene end by 7 bases; junction bases not matched to a gene: 5. Germline V lookup: CDR1 SNHLY, CDR2 FYNNEI. CDR3 sequence: CASRDTSGSNEQFF. CDR3 sequence (DNA): TGTGCCAGCAGGGACACTAGCGGGAGTAATGAGCAGTTCTTC. The complete variable domain, with remaining parts taken from reference TRBV2 and TRBJ2-1, reads EPEVTQTPSHQVTQMGQEVILRCVPISNHLYFYWYRQILGQKVEFLVSFYNNEISEKSEIFDDQFSVERPDGSNFTLKIRSTKLEDSAMYFCASRDTSGSNEQFFGPGTRLTVL.

The sample holds a few counts of this clonotype. J is TRBJ1-4 and V is TRBV6-1; the D is unclear. V was cut by 2 bases and J by 0 bases, with 10 bases left in between. Germline CDR1 reads MNHNS; CDR2 reads SASEGT. This CDR3 has 16 residues. The DNA of the CDR3 is TGTGCCAGCAGTGAAAGGCGGAGTGCAACTAATGAAAAACTGTTTTTT. Its protein product is CASSERRSATNEKLFF.

This clonotype occurred many times. The rearrangement joins TRBV5-1 to TRBJ1-1, with a weak D call TRBD1 (5 bases). The CDR3 is 14 residues long. Germline loops: CDR1 SGHRS, CDR2 YFSETQ. V shed 3 bases and J shed 3 bases, with 12 bases lying between them. This CDR3 is CASSSGWSDTEAFF. CDR3 sequence (DNA): TGCGCCAGCAGCTCAGGGTGGTCGGACACTGAAGCTTTCTTT.

This clonotype was counted ten times or more. V gene TRBV7-9 combines with J gene TRBJ2-7; the D call may be TRBD1 or TRBD2 (5 bases each). Germline loops: CDR1 SEHNR, CDR2 FQNEAQ (reference sequence). The CDR3 runs to 14 residues. Trimming removed 5 bases from V and 2 bases from J, with 13 bases in between. The DNA of the CDR3 is TGTGCCAGCAGCCACCGGGACCGAACCTACGAGCAGTACTTC. Translation: CASSHRDRTYEQYF.

The chain combines TRBV24-1 with TRBJ1-1, with 10 bases fitting TRBD1. Germline-derived CDR1 and CDR2 are KGHDR and SFDVKD. The V and J ends lost 4 bases and 13 bases, in that order; junction bases with no gene match: 14. The CDR3 is 15 amino acids. The CDR3 DNA follows: TGTGCCACCAGTGACCCCACTGGGACAGGGGAGGAGGTTTTCTTT. Its protein product is CATSDPTGTGEEVFF.

Comments on this clonotype: Its ends do not fully match the called genes, so a read error is possible. This chain connects TRBV20-1 to TRBJ1-5; perhaps TRBD1 as D (5 bases). This CDR3 has 15 residues. Germline values: CDR1 DFQATT, CDR2 SNEGSKA (reference sequence). This chain's CDR3 is CSAIDGGAGSQPQHF. In nucleotides, the CDR3 is TGCAGTGCTATAGATGGGGGAGCAGGGAGCCAGCCTCAGCATTTT.

This clonotype has more than one count but fewer than ten. The chain uses TRBV5-1 and TRBJ1-3; 7 nucleotides agree with TRBD1. CDR1 and CDR2 (germline): SGHRS, YFSETQ. CDR3 size: 17 residues. The junction had 9 bases not matched to a gene; V was cut back by 3 bases and J by 0 bases. The CDR3 sequence: CASSWGGGSNSGNTIYF. The CDR3 coding sequence is TGCGCCAGCAGCTGGGGAGGGGGCAGTAACTCTGGAAACACCATATATTTT.

This clonotype was observed at least ten times. The chain joins TRBV6-5 to TRBJ2-5; D is unclear. Germline lookup yields CDR1 MNHEY and CDR2 SVGAGI. The CDR3 has 13 residues. Trimming pared 2 bases from V and 3 bases from J, leaving 7 bases between. This CDR3 is CASSYGGKETQYF. CDR3 in DNA: TGTGCCAGCAGTTACGGTGGGAAAGAGACCCAGTACTTC.

Many counts were recorded for this clonotype. The V and J genes are TRBV6-5 and TRBJ1-5; TRBD1 might be the D (6 bases). CDR1 and CDR2 from the germline V gene are MNHEY and SVGAGI. The CDR3 runs to 15 residues. The ends were cut back, 0 bases at V and 2 bases at J, with 8 bases in the middle. In DNA, the CDR3 is TGTGCCAGCAGTTACTCGGGGGCAGGCAATCAGCCCCAGCATTTT. Protein: CASSYSGAGNQPQHF.